This entry features one T cell receptor (beta chain) sequence. Its antigen remains undetermined. A much larger clonotype is one base distant, so this may be a read error. The germline V gene supplies CDR1 SGHTA and CDR2 FQGNSA. V is cut back by 5 bases and J by 1 base, with 6 bases in the junction unmatched. The CDR3 contains 15 residues, cysteine and phenylalanine counted. Only CDR3 DNA is held: 45 bases, read in frame from base 1. The data stem from a study of Graves' ophthalmopathy and Graves' hyperthyroidism (dated by TCRdb to about 2018). Concerning the study at large: Hyperthyroidism was defined as stable when no progression to ophthalmopathy occurred within 18 months of follow-up. The study used TCR beta repertoire signatures to distinguish Graves' ophthalmopathy from Graves' hyperthyroidism and to predict progression to ophthalmopathy. In total, under 150 blood samples were TCR-sequenced: approximately 42 ophthalmopathy, 75 hyperthyroidism and about 17 hyperthyroidism-to-ophthalmopathy patients. To explore V-J signatures distinguishing ophthalmopathy from hyperthyroidism, a discovery set of under 110 patients (fewer than 45 ophthalmopathy, around 55 stable hyperthyroidism) was enrolled. An independent validation cohort was composed of approximately 18 hyperthyroidism patients and about 16 patients who later progressed from hyperthyroidism to ophthalmopathy. In about six hyperthyroidism patients, the T-cell repertoires found in thyroid tissue were compared with those found in blood. Following sampling, methimazole starting at 30 mg daily was administered to hyperthyroidism patients, and high-dose intravenous methylprednisolone was administered to ophthalmopathy patients. Broad study findings and their caveats: In validation, the model predicted ophthalmopathy progression with about 70% sensitivity and about 73% specificity; eleven to twelve predicted patients were CT-confirmed with GO in a median of around 6.5 months. Most expanded thyroid clonotypes with a frequency above 0.001 also appeared in blood, which suggests that blood repertoires may reflect the immune response in the thyroid. In cross-validation, the 13-signature model distinguished ophthalmopathy from stable hyperthyroidism with about 90% sensitivity and around 81% specificity, and in the test set the corresponding values were roughly 80% and 76%. No statistical method was used to predetermine the sample size, and group allocation was not hidden from the investigators.

Hyperthyroidism patients were newly diagnosed, with disease duration under 2 months, and aged 18 to 65 years. Patients were excluded if they had other autoimmune diseases, uncontrolled infections, pregnancy or lactation. Clinical symptoms, serum thyroxine, TRAb, thyroid ultrasound and orbital computed tomography formed the basis of the diagnosis. Total RNA was extracted using Trizol reagent, and RNA quality was checked on an Agilent 2100 Bioanalyzer. TCR beta CDR3 regions were amplified from RNA transcripts for repertoire sequencing. HTBI primers and the Qiagen OneStep RT-PCR kit were used in a first-round RT-PCR, which was followed by a second-round multiplex PCR, size selection and purification. Sequencing of the libraries was carried out on an Illumina HiSeq2000 in paired-end mode with 100 bp reads. Regarding the original processing steps: SOAPnuke was used to process the reads, removing any read that contained adapters or uncalled bases, had a mean Phred below 15, or lacked an exact match to the constant primer or identifier. COPE v1.2.5 was used to merge high-quality paired reads. Clonotypes were defined as unique nucleotide sequences and were aligned to IMGT TRB V, D and J references using MiTCR v1.1. The analysis was limited to V-J combinations with a frequency above 0.0001, which together covered about 99% of repertoires. A TCR clonal expansion and chaos score per V-J combination was defined as the ratio of F50 clonal expansion to chaos observed in the TCRdist matrix. Features were reduced by Welch's t-statistics and random forest to approximately 13 V-J combinations, which fed a naive Bayes classifier. Thyroid-blood repertoire similarity was quantified with the Morisita-Horn index. TCRdb trimmed public reads at Q25 via fastp, called clones via MiXCR and kept in-frame beta chains. Merged by CDR3 protein, the rows form single entries marked with the most common genes and DNA. The V and J calls reflect TCRdb's pipeline rather than the authors' work. The sample data list over a million distinct CDR3 sequences, and about two fifths of these were observed just once. The biggest ten clones account for around 10% of the sample.

The receptor was derived from an adult man with Graves' hyperthyroidism. The source material was peripheral blood or thyroid tissue (not recorded which). The sequence links TRBV7-2 to TRBJ2-5; 8 bases in the junction line up with TRBD1. For the CDR3, the sequence is CASSPLTGAQETQYF. The DNA reads as follows: TGTGCCAGCAGCCCATTGACAGGGGCCCAAGAGACCCAGTACTTC.